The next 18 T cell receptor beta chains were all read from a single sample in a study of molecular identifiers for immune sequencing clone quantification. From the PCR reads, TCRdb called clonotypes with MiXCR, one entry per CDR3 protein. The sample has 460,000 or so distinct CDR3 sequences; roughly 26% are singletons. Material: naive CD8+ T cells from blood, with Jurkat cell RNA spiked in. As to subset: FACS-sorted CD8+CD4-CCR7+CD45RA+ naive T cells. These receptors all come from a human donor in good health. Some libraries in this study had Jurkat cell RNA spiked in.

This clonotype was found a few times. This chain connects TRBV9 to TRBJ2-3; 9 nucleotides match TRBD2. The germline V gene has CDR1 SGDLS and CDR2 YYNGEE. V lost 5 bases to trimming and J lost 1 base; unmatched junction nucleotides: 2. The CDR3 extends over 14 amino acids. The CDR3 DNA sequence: TGTGCCAGCAGTAGCGGGGGAGGCACAGATACGCAGTATTTT. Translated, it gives CASSSGGGTDTQYF. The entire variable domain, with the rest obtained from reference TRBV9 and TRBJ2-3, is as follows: DSGVTQTPKHLITATGQRVTLRCSPRSGDLSVYWYQQSLDQGLQFLIQYYNGEERAKGNILERFSAQQFPDLHSELNLSSLELGDSALYFCASSSGGGTDTQYFGPGTRLTVL.

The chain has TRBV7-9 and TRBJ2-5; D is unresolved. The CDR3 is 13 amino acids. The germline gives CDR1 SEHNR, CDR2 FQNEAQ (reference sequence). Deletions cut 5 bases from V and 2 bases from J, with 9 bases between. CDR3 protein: CASSTDRQETQYF. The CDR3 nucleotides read TGTGCCAGCAGCACGGACCGGCAAGAGACCCAGTACTTC.

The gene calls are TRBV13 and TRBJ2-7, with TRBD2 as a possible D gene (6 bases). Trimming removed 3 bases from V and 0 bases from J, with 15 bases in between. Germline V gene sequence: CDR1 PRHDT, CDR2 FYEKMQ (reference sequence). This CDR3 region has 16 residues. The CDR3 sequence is CASSFRWGDHSYEQYF. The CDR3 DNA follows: TGTGCCAGCAGCTTCAGGTGGGGGGACCACTCCTACGAGCAGTACTTC. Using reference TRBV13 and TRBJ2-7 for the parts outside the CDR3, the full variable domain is AAGVIQSPRHLIKEKRETATLKCYPIPRHDTVYWYQQGPGQDPQFLISFYEKMQSDKGSIPDRFSAQQFSDYHSELNMSSLELGDSALYFCASSFRWGDHSYEQYFGPGTRLTVT.

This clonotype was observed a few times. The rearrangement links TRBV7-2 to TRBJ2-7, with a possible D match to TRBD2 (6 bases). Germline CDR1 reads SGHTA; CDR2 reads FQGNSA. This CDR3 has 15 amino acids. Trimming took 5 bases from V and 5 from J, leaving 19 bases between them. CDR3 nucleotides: TGTGCCAGCAGCCAAAGGGACTTTTATGACAACGAGCAGTACTTC. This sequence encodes CASSQRDFYDNEQYF.

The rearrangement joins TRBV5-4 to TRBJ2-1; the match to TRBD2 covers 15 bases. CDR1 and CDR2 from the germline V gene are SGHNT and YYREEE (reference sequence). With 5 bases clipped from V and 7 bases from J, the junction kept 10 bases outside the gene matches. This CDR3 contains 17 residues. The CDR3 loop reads CASRGLAGGSDINEQFF. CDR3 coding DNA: TGTGCCAGCAGGGGACTAGCGGGGGGTAGTGACATTAATGAGCAGTTCTTC.

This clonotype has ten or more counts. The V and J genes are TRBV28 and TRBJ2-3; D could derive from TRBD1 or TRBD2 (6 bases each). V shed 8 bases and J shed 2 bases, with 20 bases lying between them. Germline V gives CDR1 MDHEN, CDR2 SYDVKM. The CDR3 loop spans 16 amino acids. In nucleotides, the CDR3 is TGTGCCAGCCCTCCCCCCGGGGGCGGTTTCACAGATACGCAGTATTTT. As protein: CASPPPGGGFTDTQYF.

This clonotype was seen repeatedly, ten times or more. CDR3 sequence: CSVEDGYNSPLHF. CDR3 sequence (DNA): TGCAGCGTTGAGGACGGATATAATTCACCCCTCCACTTT. V and J are TRBV29-1 and TRBJ1-6, with D unclear. V was cut by 3 bases and J by 4 bases, with 7 bases left in between. The germline V gene encodes CDR1 SQVTM and CDR2 ANQGSEA. This CDR3 spans 13 amino acids.

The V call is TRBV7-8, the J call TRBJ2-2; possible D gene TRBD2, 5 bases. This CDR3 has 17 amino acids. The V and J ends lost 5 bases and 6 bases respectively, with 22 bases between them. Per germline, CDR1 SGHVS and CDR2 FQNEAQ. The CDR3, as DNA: TGTGCCAGCAGCCCTGAGTCTGTGCGGGTTTCGGCCGGGGAGCTGTTTTTT. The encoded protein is CASSPESVRVSAGELFF. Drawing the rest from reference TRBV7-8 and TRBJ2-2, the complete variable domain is GAGVSQSPRYKVAKRGQDVALRCDPISGHVSLFWYQQALGQGPEFLTYFQNEAQLDKSGLPSDRFFAERPEGSVSTLKIQRTQQEDSAVYLCASSPESVRVSAGELFFGEGSRLTVL.

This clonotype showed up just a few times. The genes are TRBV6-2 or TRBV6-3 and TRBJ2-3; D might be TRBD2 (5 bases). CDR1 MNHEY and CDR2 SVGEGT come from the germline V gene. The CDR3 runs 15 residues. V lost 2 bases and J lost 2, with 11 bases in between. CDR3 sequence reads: CASSYGPGSTDTQYF. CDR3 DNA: TGTGCCAGCAGTTACGGGCCGGGGTCCACAGATACGCAGTATTTT.

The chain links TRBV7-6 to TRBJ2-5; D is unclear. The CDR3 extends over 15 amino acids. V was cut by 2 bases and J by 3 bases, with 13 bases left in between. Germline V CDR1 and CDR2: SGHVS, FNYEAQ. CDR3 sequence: CASSLFSSPKETQYF. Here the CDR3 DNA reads TGTGCCAGCAGCTTATTTAGTTCCCCCAAAGAGACCCAGTACTTC.

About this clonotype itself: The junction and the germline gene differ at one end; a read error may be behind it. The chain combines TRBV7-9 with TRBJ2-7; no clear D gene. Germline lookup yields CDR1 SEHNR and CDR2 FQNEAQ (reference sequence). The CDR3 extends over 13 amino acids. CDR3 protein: CARSLGTYYEQYF. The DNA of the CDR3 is TGTGCCCGCAGCTTAGGCACCTACTACGAGCAGTACTTC.

The CDR3 nucleotides are TGTGCCAGTAGCTCCGGGTCAATTCTGGCCATAGCCAAAAACATTCAGTACTTC. Amino acid sequence: CASSSGSILAIAKNIQYF. The J gene is TRBJ2-4, the V gene TRBV19; the D is unclear. V was cut by 6 bases and J by 0 bases, with 21 bases left in between. CDR1 LNHDA and CDR2 SQIVND come from the germline V gene (reference sequence). This CDR3 has 18 amino acids.

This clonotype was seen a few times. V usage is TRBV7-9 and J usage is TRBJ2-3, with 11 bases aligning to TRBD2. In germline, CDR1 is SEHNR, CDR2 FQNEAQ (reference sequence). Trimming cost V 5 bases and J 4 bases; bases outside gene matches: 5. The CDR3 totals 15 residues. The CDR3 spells CASSAPSGGPDTQYF. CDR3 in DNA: TGTGCCAGCAGCGCACCTAGCGGGGGGCCAGATACGCAGTATTTT.

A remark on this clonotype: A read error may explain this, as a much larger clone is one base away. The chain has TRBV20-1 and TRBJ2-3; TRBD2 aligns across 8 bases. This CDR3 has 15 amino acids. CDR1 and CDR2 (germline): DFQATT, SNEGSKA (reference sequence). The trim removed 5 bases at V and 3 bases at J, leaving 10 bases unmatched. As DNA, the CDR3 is TGCAGTGCTCCCAGTGATAGCGGGGTGACAGATACGCAGTATTTT. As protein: CSAPSDSGVTDTQYF.

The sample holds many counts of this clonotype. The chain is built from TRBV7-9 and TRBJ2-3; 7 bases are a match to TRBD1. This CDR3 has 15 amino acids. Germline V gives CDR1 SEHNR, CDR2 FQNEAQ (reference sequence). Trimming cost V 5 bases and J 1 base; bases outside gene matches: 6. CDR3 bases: TGTGCCAGCAGCGAACAGGGGTCTGGCACAGATACGCAGTATTTT. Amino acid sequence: CASSEQGSGTDTQYF. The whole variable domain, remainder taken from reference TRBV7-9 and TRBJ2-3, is DTGVSQNPRHKITKRGQNVTFRCDPISEHNRLYWYRQTLGQGPEFLTYFQNEAQLEKSRLLSDRFSAERPKGSFSTLEIQRTEQGDSAMYLCASSEQGSGTDTQYFGPGTRLTVL.

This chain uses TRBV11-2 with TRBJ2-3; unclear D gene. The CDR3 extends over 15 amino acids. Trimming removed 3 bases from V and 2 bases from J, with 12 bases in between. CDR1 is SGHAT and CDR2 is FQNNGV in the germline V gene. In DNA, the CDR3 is TGTGCCAGCAGCTTGGGCTATAGGAACACAGATACGCAGTATTTT. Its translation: CASSLGYRNTDTQYF.

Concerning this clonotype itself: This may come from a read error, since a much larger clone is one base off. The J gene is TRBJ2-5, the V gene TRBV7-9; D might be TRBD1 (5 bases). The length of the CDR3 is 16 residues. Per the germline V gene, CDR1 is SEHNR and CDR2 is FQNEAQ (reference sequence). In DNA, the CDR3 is TGTGCCAGCAGCTTAATGACAGATCTGTACCAAAAGACCCAGTACTTC. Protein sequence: CASSLMTDLYQKTQYF.

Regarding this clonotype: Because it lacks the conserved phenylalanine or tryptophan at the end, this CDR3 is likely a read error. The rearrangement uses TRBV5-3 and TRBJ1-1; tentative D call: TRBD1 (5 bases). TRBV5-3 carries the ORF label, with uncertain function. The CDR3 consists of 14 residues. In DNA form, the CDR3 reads TGTGCCAGCAGCTGGGGGGGATTCAACACTGAAGCTTTCCTT. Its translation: CASSWGGFNTEAFL.